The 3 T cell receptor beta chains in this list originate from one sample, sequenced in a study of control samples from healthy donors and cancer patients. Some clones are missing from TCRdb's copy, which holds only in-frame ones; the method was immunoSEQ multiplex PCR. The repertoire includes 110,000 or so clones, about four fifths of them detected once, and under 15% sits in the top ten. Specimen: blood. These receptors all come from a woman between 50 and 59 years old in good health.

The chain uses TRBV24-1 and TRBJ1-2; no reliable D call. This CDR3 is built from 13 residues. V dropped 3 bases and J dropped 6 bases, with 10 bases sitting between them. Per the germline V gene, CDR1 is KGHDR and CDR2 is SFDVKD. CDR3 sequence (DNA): TGTGCCACCAGTGATGGGCCCCGGGATGGCTACACCTTC. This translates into CATSDGPRDGYTF.

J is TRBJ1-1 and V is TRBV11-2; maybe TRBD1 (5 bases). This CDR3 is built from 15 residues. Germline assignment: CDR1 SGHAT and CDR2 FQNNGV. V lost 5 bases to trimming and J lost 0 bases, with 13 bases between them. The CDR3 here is CASSLSGAMNTEAFF. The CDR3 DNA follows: TGTGCCAGCAGCCTCAGCGGGGCAATGAACACTGAAGCTTTCTTT.

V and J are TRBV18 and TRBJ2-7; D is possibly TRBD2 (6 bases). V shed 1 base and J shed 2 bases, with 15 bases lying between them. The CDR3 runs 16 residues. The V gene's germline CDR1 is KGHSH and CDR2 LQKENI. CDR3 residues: CASSPRAGTDTYEQYF. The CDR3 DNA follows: TGTGCCAGCTCACCACGGGCAGGGACTGATACCTACGAGCAGTACTTC.